Below, 30 T cell receptor beta chains from the same sample are listed, as sequenced in a study of shared clonotypes between healthy human individuals (dated by TCRdb to about 2020). The library was prepared using the immunoSEQ multiplex PCR assay. The table comes from immuneACCESS by way of TCRdb, which keeps in-frame sequences with V and J called. Part of the clones is missing from these tables; in studies checked, under half for an unresolved V gene and the rest for unknown reasons. A total of about 490,000 clones appear in this sample, about 85% of them only once. Jointly, the top ten make up approximately 12% of the sample. Sequenced input: PBMCs. These TCRs come from a woman aged 40 to 55 in good health. Some clones in this sample may be carry-over from other donors' samples.

Worth noting for this clone: Possible read error: a much larger clone is one base away. The chain has TRBV18 and TRBJ2-1, with a possible D match to TRBD1 (6 bases). The CDR3 runs 13 residues. CDR1 is KGHSH, CDR2 LQKENI, per germline. The CDR3 DNA is TGTACCAGCTCACGAAAACAGGGTGGTGAGCAGTTCTTC. Its translation: CTSSRKQGGEQFF.

Regarding this clone: A far more abundant clone sits one base away, making this likely a read error. The chain links TRBV28 to TRBJ1-3, with a weak D call TRBD1 (5 bases). V dropped 7 bases and J dropped 4 bases, with 17 bases sitting between them. The CDR3 loop spans 15 amino acids. Germline V gene sequence: CDR1 MDHEN, CDR2 SYDVKM. CDR3 amino acids: CASNTPGGVGNTIYF. The CDR3 nucleotides are TGTGCCAGCAATACCCCGGGAGGGGTAGGAAACACCATATATTTT.

This chain links TRBV7-6 with TRBJ2-1, with D possibly matching TRBD2 (6 bases). The CDR3 contains 16 residues. Germline V gene sequence: CDR1 SGHVS, CDR2 FNYEAQ. V lost 5 bases, J lost 6 bases, and 20 bases lay in between. CDR3 coding DNA: TGTGCCAGCAGCCAGAATAGTGGGACTTATCCCAATGAGCAGTTCTTC. Its translation: CASSQNSGTYPNEQFF.

This clone appeared a few times. The chain uses TRBV29-1 and TRBJ2-5; unclear D gene. The germline gives CDR1 SQVTM, CDR2 ANQGSEA. The CDR3 is 12 residues long. V gave up 3 bases and J gave up 1 base, with 6 bases separating them. The CDR3 DNA is TGCAGCGTTGATCTAGGCCAAGAGACCCAGTACTTC. Translation: CSVDLGQETQYF.

The rearrangement joins TRBV5-8 to TRBJ2-2; D not certain. This CDR3 comprises 14 residues. The germline gives CDR1 SGHTS, CDR2 YDEGEE. Trimming removed 5 bases at V and 4 bases at J, with 12 bases between. CDR3 sequence: CASRQTTVTGELFF. The CDR3, as DNA: TGTGCCAGCAGGCAAACCACCGTCACCGGGGAGCTGTTTTTT.

The rearrangement joins TRBV6-1 to TRBJ1-1, with 8 bases fitting TRBD1. This CDR3 has 15 amino acids. The V segment lost 4 bases and the J segment 0 bases; nucleotides outside the gene matches: 4. CDR1 MNHNS and CDR2 SASEGT come from the germline V gene. The CDR3 DNA sequence: TGTGCCAGCAGTGGCAGGACAGGGATGAACACTGAAGCTTTCTTT. It specifies CASSGRTGMNTEAFF.

This clone was seen once. This chain joins TRBV27 and TRBJ2-1; 9 bases line up with TRBD1. The trim removed 1 base at V and 5 bases at J, leaving 9 bases unmatched. The V gene's germline CDR1 is MNHEY and CDR2 SMNVEV (reference sequence). This CDR3 spans 17 amino acids. CDR3: CASSLWGDRVPDNEQFF. The CDR3 coding sequence is TGTGCCAGCAGTTTATGGGGGGACAGGGTTCCGGACAATGAGCAGTTCTTC.

The chain couples TRBV9 to TRBJ2-1; D is ambiguous. The germline V gene encodes CDR1 SGDLS and CDR2 YYNGEE. The CDR3 length is 13 residues. Trimming took off 0 bases at V and 5 bases at J, with 6 bases between the two ends. The CDR3 sequence is CASSVASNNEQFF. CDR3 nucleotide sequence: TGTGCCAGCAGCGTAGCCTCAAACAATGAGCAGTTCTTC. Full variable domain (remainder filled in from reference TRBV9 and TRBJ2-1): DSGVTQTPKHLITATGQRVTLRCSPRSGDLSVYWYQQSLDQGLQFLIQYYNGEERAKGNILERFSAQQFPDLHSELNLSSLELGDSALYFCASSVASNNEQFFGPGTRLTVL.

The chain is built from TRBV7-2 and TRBJ2-1; 9 positions agree with TRBD1. With 5 bases clipped from V and 6 bases from J, the junction kept 8 bases outside the gene matches. CDR1 SGHTA and CDR2 FQGNSA come from the germline V gene. The CDR3 extends over 15 amino acids. The CDR3 DNA reads as TGTGCCAGCAGCGTGACAGGGGGGATTCGCAATGAGCAGTTCTTC. Translation: CASSVTGGIRNEQFF.

This chain links TRBV27 with TRBJ2-6; D possibly corresponds to TRBD2 (5 bases). The CDR3 totals 16 residues. Germline lookup yields CDR1 MNHEY and CDR2 SMNVEV (reference sequence). Trimming removed 4 bases at V and 0 bases at J, with 10 bases between. In DNA form, the CDR3 reads TGTGCCAGCAGTTCAGTTCGGGACTCTGGGGCCAACGTCCTGACTTTC. Translating it yields CASSSVRDSGANVLTF.

The V gene is TRBV10-2, the J gene TRBJ2-2; 7 bases align to TRBD2. Germline trimming cut 6 bases from V and 1 base from J; bases unmatched to any gene: 5. CDR1 and CDR2 from the germline V gene are WSHSY and SAAADI. The CDR3 runs to 15 residues. Written as DNA, the CDR3 is TGCGCCAGCAGCTCGAGCGGGAAGAACACCGGGGAGCTGTTTTTT. It yields the protein CASSSSGKNTGELFF.

Of note for this clone: This sample also contains other DNA sequences that code for the same CDR3. The chain recombines TRBV5-4 with TRBJ2-7, with D hard to call. With 2 bases removed from V and 0 bases from J, the gap between germline ends came to 9 bases. The CDR3 runs 14 residues. From germline, CDR1 is SGHNT and CDR2 YYREEE (reference sequence). CDR3 sequence: CASSFDRSSYEQYF. DNA for the CDR3: TGTGCCAGCAGCTTTGACCGATCCTCCTACGAGCAGTACTTC. Supplemented by reference TRBV5-4 and TRBJ2-7, the full variable domain reads ETGVTQSPTHLIKTRGQQVTLRCSSQSGHNTVSWYQQALGQGPQFIFQYYREEENGRGNFPPRFSGLQFPNYSSELNVNALELDDSALYLCASSFDRSSYEQYFGPGTRLTVT.

Only a few counts were recorded for this clone. This chain links TRBV2 with TRBJ2-1; 10 positions match TRBD2. CDR1 and CDR2 from the germline V gene are SNHLY and FYNNEI. Losses at the gene ends were 6 bases for V and 3 bases for J; bases not matched to a gene: 2. The CDR3 covers 14 residues. In DNA, the CDR3 is TGTGCCAGCAGAGGGACTAGCGTCTACAATGAGCAGTTCTTC. Translating it yields CASRGTSVYNEQFF.

The chain carries TRBV11-2 and TRBJ2-3; D unresolved. The germline V and J ends were trimmed by 5 bases and 9 bases, with 12 bases remaining between them. This CDR3 has 12 residues. Looked up from germline, CDR1 is SGHAT and CDR2 is FQNNGV. This CDR3 reads CASSRGPETQYF. CDR3 DNA: TGTGCCAGCAGCCGCGGACCCGAAACGCAGTATTTT. Full variable domain (outside the CDR3, taken from reference TRBV11-2 and TRBJ2-3): EAGVAQSPRYKIIEKRQSVAFWCNPISGHATLYWYQQILGQGPKLLIQFQNNGVVDDSQLPKDRFSAERLKGVDSTLKIQPAKLEDSAVYLCASSRGPETQYFGPGTRLTVL.

The genes are TRBV7-8 and TRBJ2-2, with D tentatively TRBD1 (6 bases). This CDR3 is 14 amino acids long. Germline loops: CDR1 SGHVS, CDR2 FQNEAQ. Deletions cut 5 bases from V and 0 bases from J, with 7 bases between. DNA for the CDR3: TGTGCCAGCAGCCGGACAGCGAACACCGGGGAGCTGTTTTTT. Translating it yields CASSRTANTGELFF. The variable domain in full, completed from reference TRBV7-8 and TRBJ2-2, reads GAGVSQSPRYKVAKRGQDVALRCDPISGHVSLFWYQQALGQGPEFLTYFQNEAQLDKSGLPSDRFFAERPEGSVSTLKIQRTQQEDSAVYLCASSRTANTGELFFGEGSRLTVL.

Concerning this clone itself: It is likely a read error: a sequence one base away is far more abundant. This sample includes further DNA sequences coding for the same CDR3. The genes are TRBV2 and TRBJ2-3, with 9 bases lining up with TRBD1. The CDR3 has 13 amino acids. Per the germline V gene, CDR1 is SNHLY and CDR2 is FYNNEI. The CDR3: CASSTGGTDTQYF. As DNA, the CDR3 is TGTGCCAGCAGCACAGGGGGCACCGATACGCAGTATTTC.

The chain couples TRBV7-2 to TRBJ1-2, with D possibly matching TRBD1 (6 bases). CDR3 size: 16 residues. The V gene's germline CDR1 is SGHTA and CDR2 FQGNSA. Trimming cost V 0 bases and J 7 bases, with 18 bases left between them. The DNA for the CDR3 is TGTGCCAGCAGCTTAGCCCTAGGCCAGGGGATGGTTGGCTACACCTTC. It encodes CASSLALGQGMVGYTF.

The chain links TRBV4-2 to TRBJ2-1, with D unresolved. Trimming took off 5 bases at V and 6 bases at J, with 5 bases between the two ends. The germline gives CDR1 LGHNA, CDR2 YNFKEQ. The CDR3 runs to 11 residues. CDR3 protein: CASSRVNEQFF. The CDR3 coding sequence is TGTGCCAGCAGCAGAGTCAATGAGCAGTTCTTC.

In the case of this clone: A far larger clone differs by one base, so this is likely a read error. Additional DNA sequences in this sample encode the identical CDR3. The genes are TRBV5-1 and TRBJ1-1; TRBD1 might be the D (6 bases). The germline gives CDR1 SGHRS, CDR2 YFSETQ. The length of the CDR3 is 15 residues. CDR3 in amino acids: CASSLNPGGRAEAFF. DNA of the CDR3: TGCGCTAGCAGCTTGAACCCCGGGGGGCGCGCTGAAGCTTTCTTT. The full variable domain, its missing parts supplied by reference TRBV5-1 and TRBJ1-1, is KAGVTQTPRYLIKTRGQQVTLSCSPISGHRSVSWYQQTPGQGLQFLFEYFSETQRNKGNFPGRFSGRQFSNSRSEMNVSTLELGDSALYLCASSLNPGGRAEAFFGQGTRLTVV.

This chain connects TRBV7-9 to TRBJ2-7; TRBD1 aligns across 8 bases. The germline CDR1 and CDR2 sequences are SEHNR and FQNEAQ (reference sequence). The CDR3 loop spans 14 amino acids. V was pared by 5 bases and J by 6 bases, with 9 bases of the junction left unmatched. The chain's CDR3 is CASSHRTGMVEQYF. CDR3 coding DNA: TGTGCCAGCAGCCACCGGACAGGGATGGTCGAGCAGTACTTC.

The J gene is TRBJ2-7, the V gene TRBV28; 7 bases match TRBD2. In germline, CDR1 is MDHEN, CDR2 SYDVKM. This CDR3 contains 16 residues. J was trimmed by 2 bases and V by 4 bases; bases with no gene match: 11. CDR3 bases: TGTGCCAGCAGTTCCCCCGGAGCGGGGCTTACCTACGAGCAGTACTTC. It encodes CASSSPGAGLTYEQYF.

The chain is built from TRBV28 and TRBJ2-1; weak D call: TRBD2 (5 bases). The CDR3 loop spans 14 amino acids. V was cut by 3 bases and J by 5 bases, with 11 bases left in between. Looked up from germline, CDR1 is MDHEN and CDR2 is SYDVKM. CDR3 DNA sequence: TGTGCCAGCAGTTTGACCAGCGGCCACAATGAGCAGTTCTTC. Its protein is CASSLTSGHNEQFF.

With respect to this clone: One base separates it from a far larger clone, so it is likely a read error. The chain employs TRBV6-6 and TRBJ1-1; D unresolved. The CDR3 spans 12 residues. Germline CDR1 MNHNY, CDR2 SVGAGI (reference sequence). CDR3 sequence reads: CASSVGSTEASF. CDR3 DNA: TGTGCCAGCAGCGTGGGGAGCACTGAAGCTTCCTTT.

The chain has TRBV30 and TRBJ1-3; 9 positions match TRBD1. V dropped 2 bases and J dropped 8; count of bases not matched to a gene: 7. Germline lookup yields CDR1 GTSNPN and CDR2 SVGIG (reference sequence). The CDR3 spans 14 residues. In nucleotides, the CDR3 is TGTGCCTGGAGTCGGACAGGGGCTGGCTACACCATATATTTT. It translates to CAWSRTGAGYTIYF. Looking up the rest from reference TRBV30 and TRBJ1-3 gives the full variable domain: SQTIHQWPATLVQPVGSPLSLECTVEGTSNPNLYWYRQAAGRGLQLLFYSVGIGQISSEVPQNLSASRPQDRQFILSSKKLLLSDSGFYLCAWSRTGAGYTIYFGEGSWLTVV.

As to this clone: A single base is all that separates this from a far larger clone, so a read error is likely. The V call is TRBV30, the J call TRBJ1-6, with a tentative D call TRBD1 (5 bases). Trimming took 3 bases from V and 10 from J, leaving 22 bases between them. CDR1 GTSNPN and CDR2 SVGIG come from the germline V gene (reference sequence). The CDR3 totals 16 residues. CDR3 sequence: CAWSADSGLTGSPLHF. The CDR3 region has the DNA TGTGCCTGGAGCGCCGACAGTGGCCTCACGGGATCACCCCTCCACTTT.

This chain joins TRBV7-8 and TRBJ2-3, with D possibly matching TRBD1 (6 bases). V was clipped by 1 base and J by 0 bases, with 11 bases between them. The CDR3 runs to 16 residues. Germline CDR1 is SGHVS and CDR2 is FQNEAQ. The CDR3 reads CASSLDRQGSTDTQYF. CDR3 sequence (DNA): TGTGCCAGCAGCTTAGACAGGCAGGGGAGCACAGATACGCAGTATTTT.

A note on this clone: A read error likely explains this, since a far larger clone differs by one base. Since the CDR3 does not end with the conserved phenylalanine or tryptophan, this likely comes from a read error. Here the CDR3 DNA reads TGTGCCAGCAGCCCTACGACAGGATTTGCTTTCCTT. Its protein is CASSPTTGFAFL. This chain links TRBV5-4 with TRBJ1-1, with D maybe TRBD1 (6 bases). This CDR3 contains 12 residues. V shed 4 bases and J shed 11 bases, with 15 bases lying between them. The V gene's germline CDR1 is SGHNT and CDR2 YYREEE (reference sequence).

As for this clone: A far bigger clonotype differs at one base, so this is likely a read error. The chain recombines TRBV27 with TRBJ2-5, with no clear D. The J call may be incorrect, as the DNA end agrees better with TRBJ2-7. The V gene's germline CDR1 is MNHEY and CDR2 SMNVEV (reference sequence). The CDR3 consists of 14 residues. CDR3: CASSFDRLTYEQYF. The CDR3 DNA sequence: TGTGCCAGCAGTTTTGATCGGCTAACCTACGAGCAGTACTTC.

This clone was seen only a few times. This chain joins TRBV6-4 and TRBJ2-1; TRBD2 matches at 9 bases. Germline CDR1 is MRHNA and CDR2 is SNTAGT. Trimming at V came to 6 bases and at J to 9 bases, leaving 12 bases not matched to a gene. The CDR3 length is 15 residues. For the CDR3, the DNA is TGTGCCAGCAGACTTTTCGGGACTAGCAGCAGTGAGCAGTTCTTC. Protein: CASRLFGTSSSEQFF.

This clone appeared a single time. A single base is all that separates this from a far larger clone, so a read error is likely. Additional DNA sequences in this sample encode the identical CDR3. The rearrangement joins TRBV28 to TRBJ2-1, with a weak D call TRBD1 (5 bases). Germline V gives CDR1 MDHEN, CDR2 SYDVKM. CDR3 length equals 14 residues. Trimming stripped 7 bases from V and 10 bases from J, with 20 bases between. The DNA for the CDR3 is TGTGCCAGCACCCTTGGGGCTAGTGGCAACGAGCAGTTCTTC. Its translation: CASTLGASGNEQFF.